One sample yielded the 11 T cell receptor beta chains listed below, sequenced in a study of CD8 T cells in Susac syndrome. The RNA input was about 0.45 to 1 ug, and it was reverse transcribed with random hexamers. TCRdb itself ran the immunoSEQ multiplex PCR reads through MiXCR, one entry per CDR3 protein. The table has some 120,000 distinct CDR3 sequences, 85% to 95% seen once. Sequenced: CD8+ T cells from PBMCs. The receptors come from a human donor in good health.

The CDR3 sequence: CASSLAMAGGHGYTF. DNA of the CDR3: TGTGCCAGCAGTTTAGCTATGGCAGGGGGCCATGGCTACACCTTC. V gene TRBV12-3 or TRBV12-4 combines with J gene TRBJ1-2; 8 bases agree with TRBD1. V was pared by 0 bases and J by 6 bases, with 6 bases of the junction left unmatched. The length of the CDR3 is 15 residues.

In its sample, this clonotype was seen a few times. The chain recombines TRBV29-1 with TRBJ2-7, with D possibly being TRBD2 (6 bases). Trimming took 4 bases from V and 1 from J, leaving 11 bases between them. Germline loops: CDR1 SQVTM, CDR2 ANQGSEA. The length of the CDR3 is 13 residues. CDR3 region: CSVGRALSYEQYF. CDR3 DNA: TGCAGCGTTGGGAGGGCCTTGTCCTACGAGCAGTACTTC.

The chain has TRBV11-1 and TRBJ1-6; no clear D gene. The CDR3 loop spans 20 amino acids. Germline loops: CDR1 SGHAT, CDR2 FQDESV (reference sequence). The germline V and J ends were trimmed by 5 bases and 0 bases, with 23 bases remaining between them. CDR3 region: CASSLGPGFGTSSYNSPLHF. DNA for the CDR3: TGTGCCAGCAGCCTAGGGCCCGGATTCGGAACTAGCTCCTATAATTCACCCCTCCACTTT.

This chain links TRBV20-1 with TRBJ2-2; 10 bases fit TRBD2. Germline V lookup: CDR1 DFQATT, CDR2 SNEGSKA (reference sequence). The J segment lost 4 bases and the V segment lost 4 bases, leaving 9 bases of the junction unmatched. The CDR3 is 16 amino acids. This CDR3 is CSAIGLAGASTGELFF. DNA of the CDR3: TGCAGTGCTATAGGCCTAGCGGGAGCTTCCACCGGGGAGCTGTTTTTT.

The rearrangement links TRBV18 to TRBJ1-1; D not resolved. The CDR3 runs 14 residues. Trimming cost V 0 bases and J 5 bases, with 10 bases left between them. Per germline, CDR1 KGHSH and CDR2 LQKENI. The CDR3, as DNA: TGTGCCAGCTCACCACCCTCGGGTCGGACTGAAGCTTTCTTT. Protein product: CASSPPSGRTEAFF. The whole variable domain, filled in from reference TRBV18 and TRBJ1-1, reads NAGVMQNPRHLVRRRGQEARLRCSPMKGHSHVYWYRQLPEEGLKFMVYLQKENIIDESGMPKERFSAEFPKEGPSILRIQQVVRGDSAAYFCASSPPSGRTEAFFGQGTRLTVV.

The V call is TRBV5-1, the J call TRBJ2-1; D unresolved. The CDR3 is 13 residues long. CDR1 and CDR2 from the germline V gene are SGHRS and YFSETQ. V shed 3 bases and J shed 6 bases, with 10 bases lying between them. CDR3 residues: CASSSAPVNEQFF. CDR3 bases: TGCGCCAGCAGCTCAGCCCCGGTCAATGAGCAGTTCTTC. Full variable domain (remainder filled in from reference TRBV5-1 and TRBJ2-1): KAGVTQTPRYLIKTRGQQVTLSCSPISGHRSVSWYQQTPGQGLQFLFEYFSETQRNKGNFPGRFSGRQFSNSRSEMNVSTLELGDSALYLCASSSAPVNEQFFGPGTRLTVL.

The DNA of the CDR3 is TGCGCCAGCAGCCAAGATTTGATCAGCGACTACGAGCAGTACTTC. This translates into CASSQDLISDYEQYF. The V and J genes are TRBV4-3 and TRBJ2-7; D is uncertain. The length of the CDR3 is 15 residues. Trimming pared 0 bases from V and 3 bases from J, leaving 12 bases between. Germline CDR1 and CDR2: LGHNA and YSLEER.

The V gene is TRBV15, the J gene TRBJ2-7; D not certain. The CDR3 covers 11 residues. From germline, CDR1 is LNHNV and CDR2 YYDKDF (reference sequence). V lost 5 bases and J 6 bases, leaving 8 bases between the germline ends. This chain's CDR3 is CATSSGREQYF. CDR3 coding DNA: TGTGCCACCAGCTCCGGCCGCGAGCAGTACTTC.

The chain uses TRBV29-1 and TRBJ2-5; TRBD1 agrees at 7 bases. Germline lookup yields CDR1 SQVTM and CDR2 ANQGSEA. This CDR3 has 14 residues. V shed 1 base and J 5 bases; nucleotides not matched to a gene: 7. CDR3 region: CSVEGTGYIETQYF. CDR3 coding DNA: TGCAGCGTTGAAGGGACAGGTTATATCGAGACCCAGTACTTC.

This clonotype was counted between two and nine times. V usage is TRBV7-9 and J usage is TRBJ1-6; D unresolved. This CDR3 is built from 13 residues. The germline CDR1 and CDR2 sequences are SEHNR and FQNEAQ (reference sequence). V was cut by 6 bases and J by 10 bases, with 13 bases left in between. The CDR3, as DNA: TGTGCCAGCAGTCGGGAGGAACGATCACCCCTCCACTTT. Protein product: CASSREERSPLHF.

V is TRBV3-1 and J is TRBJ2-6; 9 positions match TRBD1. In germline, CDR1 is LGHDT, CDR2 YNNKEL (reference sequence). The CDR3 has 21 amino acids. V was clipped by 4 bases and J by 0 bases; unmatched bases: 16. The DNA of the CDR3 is TGTGCCAGCAGCCGAGGTGGGGCCTTGGGACAGGGATTCTCTGGGGCCAACGTCCTGACTTTC. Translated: CASSRGGALGQGFSGANVLTF.